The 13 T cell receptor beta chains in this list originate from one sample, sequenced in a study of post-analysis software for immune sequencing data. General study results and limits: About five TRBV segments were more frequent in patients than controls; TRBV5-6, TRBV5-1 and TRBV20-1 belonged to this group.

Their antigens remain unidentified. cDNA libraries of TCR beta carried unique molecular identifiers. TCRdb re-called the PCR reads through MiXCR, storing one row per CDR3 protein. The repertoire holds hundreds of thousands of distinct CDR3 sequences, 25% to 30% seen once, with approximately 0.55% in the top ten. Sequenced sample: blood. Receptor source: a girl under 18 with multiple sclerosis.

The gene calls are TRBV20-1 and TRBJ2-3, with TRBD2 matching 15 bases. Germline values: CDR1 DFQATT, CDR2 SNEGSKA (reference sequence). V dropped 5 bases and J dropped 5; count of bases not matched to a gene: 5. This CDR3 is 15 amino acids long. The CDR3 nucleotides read TGCAGTGCTCCTGGACTAGCGGGAGGGCGAGATACGCAGTATTTT. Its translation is CSAPGLAGGRDTQYF.

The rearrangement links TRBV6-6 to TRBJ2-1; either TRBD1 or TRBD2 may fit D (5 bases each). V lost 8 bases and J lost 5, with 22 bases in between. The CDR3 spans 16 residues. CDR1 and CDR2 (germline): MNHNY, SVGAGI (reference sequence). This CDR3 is CASAMGQRLGDNEQFF. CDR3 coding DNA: TGTGCCAGCGCCATGGGGCAAAGACTGGGGGACAATGAGCAGTTCTTC.

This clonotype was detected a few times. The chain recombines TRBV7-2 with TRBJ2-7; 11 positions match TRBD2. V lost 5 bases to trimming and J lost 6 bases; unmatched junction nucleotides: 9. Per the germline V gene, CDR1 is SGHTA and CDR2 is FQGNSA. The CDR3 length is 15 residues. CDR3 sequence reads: CASSLIAGGVGEQYF. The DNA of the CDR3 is TGTGCCAGCAGCCTTATAGCGGGAGGGGTTGGCGAGCAGTACTTC. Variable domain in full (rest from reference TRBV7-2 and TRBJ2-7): GAGVSQSPSNKVTEKGKDVELRCDPISGHTALYWYRQSLGQGLEFLIYFQGNSAPDKSGLPSDRFSAERTGGSVSTLTIQRTQQEDSAVYLCASSLIAGGVGEQYFGPGTRLTVT.

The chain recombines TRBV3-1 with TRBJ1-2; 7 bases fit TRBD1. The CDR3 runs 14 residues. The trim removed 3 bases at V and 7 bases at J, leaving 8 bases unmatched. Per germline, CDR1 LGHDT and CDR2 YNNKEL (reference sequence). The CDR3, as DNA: TGTGCCAGCAGCCACCTGACCGAGGGGGCTGGCTACACCTTC. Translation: CASSHLTEGAGYTF.

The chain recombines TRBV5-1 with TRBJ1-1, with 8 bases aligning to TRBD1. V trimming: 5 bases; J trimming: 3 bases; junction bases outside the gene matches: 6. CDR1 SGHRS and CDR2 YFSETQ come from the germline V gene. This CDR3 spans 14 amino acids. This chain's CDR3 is CASRSLTGDTEAFF. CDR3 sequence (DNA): TGCGCCAGCAGGTCCCTGACAGGGGACACTGAAGCTTTCTTT.

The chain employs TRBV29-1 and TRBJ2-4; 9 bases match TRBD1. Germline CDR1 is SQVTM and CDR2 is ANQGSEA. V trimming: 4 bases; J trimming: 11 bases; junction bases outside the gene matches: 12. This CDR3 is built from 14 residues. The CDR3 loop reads CSVVARGQGFFQYF. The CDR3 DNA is TGCAGCGTTGTGGCCCGAGGACAGGGGTTTTTTCAGTACTTC.

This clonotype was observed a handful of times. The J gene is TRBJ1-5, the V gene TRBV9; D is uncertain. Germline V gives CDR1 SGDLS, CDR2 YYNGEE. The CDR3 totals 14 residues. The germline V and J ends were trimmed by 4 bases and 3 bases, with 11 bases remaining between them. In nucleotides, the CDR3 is TGTGCCAGCAGCCCTTCCCATTTCAATCAGCCCCAGCATTTT. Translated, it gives CASSPSHFNQPQHF.

CDR3 sequence: CASSDGLGETQYF. In nucleotides, the CDR3 is TGTGCCAGCAGTGATGGACTAGGGGAGACCCAGTACTTC. This chain uses TRBV2 with TRBJ2-5, with 7 bases that match TRBD2. This CDR3 region has 13 residues. In germline, CDR1 is SNHLY, CDR2 FYNNEI. V shed 3 bases and J 5 bases; nucleotides not matched to a gene: 3.

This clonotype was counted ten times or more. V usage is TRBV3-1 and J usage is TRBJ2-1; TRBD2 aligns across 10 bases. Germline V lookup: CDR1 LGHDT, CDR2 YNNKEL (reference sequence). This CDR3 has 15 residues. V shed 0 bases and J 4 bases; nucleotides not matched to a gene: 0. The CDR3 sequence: CASSQEGLAYNEQFF. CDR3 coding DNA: TGTGCCAGCAGCCAAGAGGGACTAGCGTACAATGAGCAGTTCTTC.

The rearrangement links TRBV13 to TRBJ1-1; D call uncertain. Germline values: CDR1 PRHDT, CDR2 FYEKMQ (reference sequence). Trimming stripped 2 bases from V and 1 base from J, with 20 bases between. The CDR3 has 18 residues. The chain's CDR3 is CASSLLARQASWNTEAFF. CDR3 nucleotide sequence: TGTGCCAGCAGCTTATTGGCTCGGCAGGCTTCGTGGAACACTGAAGCTTTCTTT. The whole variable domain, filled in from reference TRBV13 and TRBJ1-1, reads AAGVIQSPRHLIKEKRETATLKCYPIPRHDTVYWYQQGPGQDPQFLISFYEKMQSDKGSIPDRFSAQQFSDYHSELNMSSLELGDSALYFCASSLLARQASWNTEAFFGQGTRLTVV.

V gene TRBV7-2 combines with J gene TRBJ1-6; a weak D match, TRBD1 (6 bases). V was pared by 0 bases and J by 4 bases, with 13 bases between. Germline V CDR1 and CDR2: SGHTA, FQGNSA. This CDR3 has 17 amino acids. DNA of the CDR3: TGTGCCAGCAGCTTAGCGGGGGCCTCTCATTATAATTCACCCCTCCACTTT. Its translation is CASSLAGASHYNSPLHF.

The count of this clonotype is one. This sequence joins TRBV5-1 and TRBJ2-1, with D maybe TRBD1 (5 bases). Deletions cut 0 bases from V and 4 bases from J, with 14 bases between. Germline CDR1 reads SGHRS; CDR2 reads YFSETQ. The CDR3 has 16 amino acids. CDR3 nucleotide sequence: TGCGCCAGCAGCTTGGTGGCAGGGTCAGGATACAATGAGCAGTTCTTC. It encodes CASSLVAGSGYNEQFF. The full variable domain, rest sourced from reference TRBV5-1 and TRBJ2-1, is KAGVTQTPRYLIKTRGQQVTLSCSPISGHRSVSWYQQTPGQGLQFLFEYFSETQRNKGNFPGRFSGRQFSNSRSEMNVSTLELGDSALYLCASSLVAGSGYNEQFFGPGTRLTVL.

The CDR3 DNA follows: TGTGCCAGCAGACTAGCGGGATTCTCGTCCAAAAACATTCAGTACTTC. This sequence encodes CASRLAGFSSKNIQYF. The chain combines TRBV12-3 or TRBV12-4 with TRBJ2-4, with TRBD2 matching over 10 bases. This CDR3 has 16 residues. The trim removed 6 bases at V and 2 bases at J, leaving 7 bases unmatched.